Only a few counts were recorded for the clone carrying this T cell receptor beta chain. As yet, its antigen is unknown. The data originate from a study of T cell responses to AZD1222 COVID-19 vaccine. Broader study findings: Baseline testing showed seropositivity in only a handful of AZD1222 recipients.

The CDR3 has 14 amino acids. Germline values: CDR1 LNHDA, CDR2 SQIVND (reference sequence). Losses at the gene ends were 10 bases for V and 9 bases for J; bases not matched to a gene: 14. The assay was immunoSEQ multiplex PCR, and TCRdb's table has in-frame clones only and misses some. The repertoire holds fewer than 150,000 clones, about 89% seen once, with about 7.1% in the top ten. The receptor was isolated from an adult who received the AZD1222 COVID-19 vaccine. The sequenced sample was peripheral blood, obtained 28 days after the second AZD1222 dose. The V and J genes are TRBV19 and TRBJ2-1, with 8 nucleotides matching TRBD1. CDR3 sequence reads: CATSPTGARGEQFF. The DNA of the CDR3 is TGTGCCACCTCACCGACAGGGGCTAGGGGTGAGCAGTTCTTC. Based on the CDR3 plus reference TRBV19 and TRBJ2-1, the full variable domain is DGGITQSPKYLFRKEGQNVTLSCEQNLNHDAMYWYRQDPGQGLRLIYYSQIVNDFQKGDIAEGYSVSREKKESFPLTVTSAQKNPTAFYLCATSPTGARGEQFFGPGTRLTVL.